This T cell receptor beta chain was sequenced in a study of circulating CD8 cells and anti-PD-1 response in melanoma. Looking at the study overall: Treatment was intravenous nivolumab at 3 mg/kg every 2 weeks.

By sample fraction, this clonotype is large (0.1 to 1%). Its target is not known. Each library started from 15 ng of total RNA using the QIAseq Immune Repertoire TCR panel. One entry per CDR3 protein, called by TCRdb with MiXCR from the reads. The repertoire holds a few thousand distinct CDR3 sequences, with almost 7.5% as singletons. Study-wide points: TIGIT repertoires were least diverse, DNEG repertoires most diverse. Clonotype sharing was highest between DPOS and TIGIT subsets. Generally, no replicate experiments were performed.

Germline CDR1 is MDHEN and CDR2 is SYDVKM. The CDR3 totals 15 residues. V lost 3 bases to trimming and J lost 5 bases; unmatched junction nucleotides: 9. Live CD3+CD8+TCRalphabeta+ cells were sorted into four subsets by PD-1 and/or TIGIT. The sequence was obtained from a human donor with melanoma. The sample consisted of CD8+ T cells from PBMCs, taken at baseline or after one month of anti-PD-1 therapy (not recorded which). V is TRBV28 and J is TRBJ2-7; 8 positions agree with TRBD2. CDR3 in amino acids: CASSFETGGLDEQYF. CDR3 DNA sequence: TGTGCCAGCAGTTTTGAGACGGGAGGGCTCGACGAGCAGTACTTC.